The T cell receptor beta chain described here comes from a study of quantifying T cell responses using KT2 cells. At the level of the study: TCR alpha and beta constant-region primers primed reverse transcription of RNA.

The CDR3 extends over 16 amino acids. The junction had 11 bases not matched to a gene; V was cut back by 7 bases and J by 4 bases. Each cDNA got a UMI-containing oligo ligated at its 3' end. An equimolar mix of RC1.1 and RC1.2 primed the beta chain across TRBC1 and TRBC2. TCRdb independently ran MiXCR on the UMI-ligation and nested PCR reads; one entry per CDR3 protein. This sample has about 32,000 distinct CDR3 sequences, with 7.3% found just once. V and J are TRBV12-3 or TRBV12-4 and TRBJ2-2; TRBD2 agrees at 8 bases. The sequence derives from a human donor. Sequencing was done on a sample of PBMCs spiked with cells of the T cell clone KT2. The DNA of the CDR3 is TGTGCCAGCATCTACGCGGGGACTAGAGGCACCGGGGAGCTGTTTTTT. It is translated as CASIYAGTRGTGELFF.